This T cell receptor (beta chain) was identified during a study of blood T cell repertoires in COVID-19. Study context: Samples came from the United States, Italy and Spain, spanning acute and convalescent COVID-19. From T cells, B-cell-depleted T cells, or PBMCs came the material, which was cDNA or gDNA.

Original methodology: Counts of nucleated cells, estimated from reference gene primer amplification, were obtained. Only in-frame clones appear in the TCRdb table, and some are missing; sequencing was by immunoSEQ multiplex PCR. The DNA gave D and trimming, while V, J and clone size come from that table. Seen here are 150,000 to 200,000 clones, roughly 86% observed once, and the top ten hold 6% to 7.5%. CDR3 length: 13 residues. Germline CDR1 is SGDLS and CDR2 is YYNGEE. Trimming took off 0 bases at V and 10 bases at J, with 10 bases between the two ends. The chain links TRBV9 to TRBJ2-2, with D possibly TRBD2 on 5 matching bases. What was sequenced was peripheral blood. This receptor was identified in a woman aged 80 or over in a cohort sampled during active or convalescent COVID-19. CDR3 in DNA: TGTGCCAGCAGCGTAGATGAGGGCGAGGAGCTGTTTTTT. It translates to CASSVDEGEELFF.